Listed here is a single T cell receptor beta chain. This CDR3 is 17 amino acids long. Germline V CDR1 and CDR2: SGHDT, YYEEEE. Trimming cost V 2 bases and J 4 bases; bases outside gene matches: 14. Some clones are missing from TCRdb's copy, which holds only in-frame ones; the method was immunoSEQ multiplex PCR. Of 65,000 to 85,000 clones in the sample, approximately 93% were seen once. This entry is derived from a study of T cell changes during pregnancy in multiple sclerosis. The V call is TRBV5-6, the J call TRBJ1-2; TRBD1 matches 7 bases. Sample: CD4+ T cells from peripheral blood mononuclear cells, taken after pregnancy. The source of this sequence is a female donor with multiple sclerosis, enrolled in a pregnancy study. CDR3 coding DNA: TGTGCCAGCAGCTTAAGACAGGGCAAGTTGGATGGCTATGGCTACACCTTC. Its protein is CASSLRQGKLDGYGYTF.